The rows below give T cell receptor beta chains drawn from one sample of a study of human thymus T cells. Repertoires were generated with immunoSEQ multiplex PCR, while TCRdb's copy carries only in-frame clones and drops some. The sample consists of 57,000 or so clones, around 94% of them appearing once. Sequenced material: blood. The receptors shown here come from a boy under two years old with a congenital heart defect but otherwise immunologically healthy. The CDR3 runs from the conserved cysteine through the conserved F or W. A D gene is named only where the DNA matches it firmly. Some rows mark clone size as missing; the rest say once, few, many or name a class of expanded clone.

j_call,v_call,clone_size,d_call,cdr3_length,cdr3_nt,cdr3_aa
TRBJ2-7,TRBV28,-,-,14,TGTGCCAGCAGTACGTTCTCGGGTTTCAACGAGCAGTACTTC,CASSTFSGFNEQYF
TRBJ1-1,TRBV6-1,-,-,15,TGTGCCAGCAGTGAAGCGCGAAGGGGGAGGACTGAAGCTTTCTTT,CASSEARRGRTEAFF
TRBJ2-5,TRBV5-1,-,TRBD2,16,TGCGCCAGCAGCCATAGGACTAGCGCAGTACAAGAGACCCAGTACTTC,CASSHRTSAVQETQYF
TRBJ2-7,TRBV6-6,-,-,13,TGTGCCAGCAGTTACGCGTATAGTTACGAGCAGTACTTC,CASSYAYSYEQYF
TRBJ2-1,TRBV10-3,-,-,12,TGTGCCACCAGGGGACAAGACAATGAGCAGTTCTTC,CATRGQDNEQFF
TRBJ1-2,TRBV9,few,TRBD1,14,TGTGCCAGCAGCGTAGGGACAGGGGGCTATGGCTACACCTTC,CASSVGTGGYGYTF
TRBJ2-1,TRBV2,-,-,13,TGTGCCAGCAATCGACTAGCCTACAATGAGCAGTTCTTC,CASNRLAYNEQFF
TRBJ2-2,TRBV15,-,-,16,TGTGCCACCAGACAAGGAGGGGCCTTGAGCACCGGGGAGCTGTTTTTT,CATRQGGALSTGELFF
TRBJ2-7,TRBV6-5,-,TRBD1,15,TGTGCCAGCAGTTCCCAGGGGGCGCAGGCCTACGAGCAGTACTTC,CASSSQGAQAYEQYF
TRBJ2-7,TRBV5-4,-,TRBD1,13,TGTGCCAGCAGGCGGACAGGGCGGAACGAGCAGTACTTC,CASRRTGRNEQYF
TRBJ2-4,TRBV7-2,-,TRBD2,15,TGTGCCAGCAGCGGCGGGGGGGCCGTAGAAAACATTCAGTACTTC,CASSGGGAVENIQYF
TRBJ1-4,TRBV27,-,-,13,TGTGCCAGCAGCAAAAGGGGCGGTGAAAAACTGTTTTTT,CASSKRGGEKLFF
TRBJ2-7,TRBV20-1,-,-,11,TGCAGTGCTAGGTATCTATACGAGCAGTACTTC,CSARYLYEQYF
TRBJ2-4,TRBV27,-,-,16,TGTGCCAGCAGTATCCGGACAACCTTAGCCAAAAACATTCAGTACTTC,CASSIRTTLAKNIQYF
TRBJ1-5,TRBV13,-,TRBD1,15,TGTGCCAGCAGCTTAGAAGGACAGGGGCCTCAGCCCCAGCATTTT,CASSLEGQGPQPQHF
TRBJ2-2,TRBV2,-,TRBD2,15,TGTGCCAGCGTCTCTAGCGGGAGTTTTACCGGGGAGCTGTTTTTT,CASVSSGSFTGELFF
TRBJ2-2,TRBV30,-,-,13,TGTGCCTGGCCCCGGATTAACACCGGGGAGCTGTTTTTT,CAWPRINTGELFF
TRBJ2-5,TRBV7-2,-,-,13,TGTGCCAGCAGCTTAGTCAGGATGGAGACCCAGTACTTC,CASSLVRMETQYF
TRBJ1-1,TRBV10-2,once,TRBD1,14,TGCGCCAGCAGAGACAGGGCGGGCAACACTGAAGCTTTCTTT,CASRDRAGNTEAFF
TRBJ1-4,TRBV18,once,-,14,TGTGCCAGCTCACCACAGGGAACTAATGAAAAACTGTTTTTT,CASSPQGTNEKLFF
TRBJ2-1,TRBV5-1,-,-,15,TGCGCCAGCAGCTTGGGTCTGGACGGATACAATGAGCAGTTCTTC,CASSLGLDGYNEQFF
TRBJ1-1,TRBV19,-,-,14,TGTGCCAGTAGAACCTTAGGTAGGGACGCTGAAGCTTTCTTT,CASRTLGRDAEAFF
TRBJ1-3,TRBV4-1,-,-,14,TGCGCCAGCAGCCAACGAGACAGGGGAAACACCATATATTTT,CASSQRDRGNTIYF
TRBJ2-7,TRBV5-1,-,TRBD1,14,TGCGCCAGCAGCTACCCCGGACAGGGCGGCGAGCAGTACTTC,CASSYPGQGGEQYF
TRBJ1-1,TRBV7-9,-,TRBD1,14,TGTGCCAGCAGCTTAGGGACAGGGAACACTGAAGCTTTCTTT,CASSLGTGNTEAFF
TRBJ2-3,TRBV18,-,-,12,TGTGCCAGCTCACCAGGCACAGATACGCAGTATTTT,CASSPGTDTQYF
TRBJ2-4,TRBV2,-,-,13,TGTGCCAGCAGTTCCAACAGGGTAGACATTCAGTACTTC,CASSSNRVDIQYF
TRBJ2-7,TRBV7-2,-,TRBD2,15,TGTGCCAGCAGCTTAGTCCCGGGGGGGGACTACGAGCAGTACTTC,CASSLVPGGDYEQYF
TRBJ1-2,TRBV7-9,-,-,19,TGTGCCAGCAGCCCATTAGGGCGGGGTATTTTATTTCTGAACTATGGCTACACCTTC,CASSPLGRGILFLNYGYTF
TRBJ1-1,TRBV7-2,-,-,12,TGTGCCAGCAGCTTAGGAGTAGGCATAGCTTTCTTT,CASSLGVGIAFF
TRBJ2-7,TRBV27,-,-,14,TGTGCCAGCAGTCCCCGCCGGACGGCGTACGAGCAGTACTTC,CASSPRRTAYEQYF
TRBJ1-2,TRBV2,-,-,14,TGTGCCAGCAGCCCAACCCAGGACCCCTATGGCTACACCTTC,CASSPTQDPYGYTF